The clone carrying this TCR beta chain has a single count. The antigen is undetermined. Researchers ran the PCR with 60 Vbeta and 13 Jbeta primers. TCRdb's copy holds only in-frame clones and misses some; the assay was immunoSEQ multiplex PCR. The table lists tens of thousands of clones, over 60% of them singletons. The data stem from a study of cytomegalovirus exposure and HLA in healthy donors. General study results and limits: Earlier analysis yielded a pattern in which most TCR beta V segments were productive about 90% or about 30% of the time. Per published accounts, TCR beta sequences correctly predicted the HLA-A and HLA-B alleles of most subjects. Cytomegalovirus status was reportedly diagnosed by the classifier with high specificity and sensitivity. A later analysis linked a missense DCLRE1C variant to TCR beta V- and J-gene trimming.

The CDR3 has 15 amino acids. The V segment lost 6 bases and the J segment 2 bases; nucleotides outside the gene matches: 8. Germline values: CDR1 SGHTA, CDR2 FQGNSA. The sequence was obtained from a woman in her 50s in good health and CMV-seronegative. The sequencing sample was made of PBMCs. The chain links TRBV7-2 to TRBJ1-1, with 8 bases matching TRBD1. CDR3 DNA: TGTGCCAGCAGATTTACCGGACAGGGAAACACTGAAGCTTTCTTT. Its translation: CASRFTGQGNTEAFF.